This entry lists 20 T cell receptor beta chains sequenced from one sample in a study of identical twins. TCRdb processed the 5' RACE reads anew with MiXCR; each CDR3 protein has one entry. This sample has about 240,000 distinct CDR3 sequences, with 8% to 11% found just once. Sequencing used memory T cells sorted from blood. The receptor set was obtained from a man aged 45-65 years in good health.

This clonotype was detected a few times. V gene TRBV6-1 combines with J gene TRBJ2-3; D is perhaps TRBD1 or TRBD2 (5 bases each). CDR3 length: 13 residues. V gave up 9 bases and J gave up 5 bases, with 15 bases separating them. The V gene's germline CDR1 is MNHNS and CDR2 SASEGT. The CDR3 coding sequence is TGTGCCAGAGAGGGGTGGCCCGAAGATACGCAGTATTTT. As protein: CAREGWPEDTQYF.

The chain has TRBV11-2 and TRBJ2-7; perhaps D is TRBD1 or TRBD2 (5 bases each). Germline V gene data show CDR1 as SGHAT and CDR2 as FQNNGV. Trimming removed 5 bases at V and 5 bases at J, with 28 bases between. The CDR3 contains 18 residues. The CDR3 DNA reads as TGTGCCAGCAGCCGAAAATGGACGACAGAGGGAGTTGAGAACGAGCAGTACTTC. Protein sequence: CASSRKWTTEGVENEQYF.

This clonotype was seen repeatedly, ten times or more. This chain links TRBV28 with TRBJ1-2; D unresolved. V was clipped by 3 bases and J by 5 bases, with 7 bases between them. Germline V gives CDR1 MDHEN, CDR2 SYDVKM. The CDR3 loop spans 12 amino acids. Here the CDR3 reads CASSLGSYGYTF. CDR3 coding DNA: TGTGCCAGCAGTTTGGGTAGTTATGGCTACACCTTC.

The V and J genes are TRBV7-2 and TRBJ2-3, with D unclear. CDR1 SGHTA and CDR2 FQGNSA come from the germline V gene. The germline V and J ends were trimmed by 5 bases and 2 bases, with 14 bases remaining between them. The CDR3 is made up of 15 amino acids. The CDR3 protein is CASSGVAAFTDTQYF. The DNA of the CDR3 is TGTGCCAGCAGCGGGGTGGCAGCCTTCACAGATACGCAGTATTTT.

The V call is TRBV15, the J call TRBJ2-7; either TRBD1 or TRBD2 may supply D (6 bases each). V was trimmed by 5 bases and J by 7 bases, leaving 21 bases between them. This CDR3 is built from 15 residues. CDR1 and CDR2 (germline): LNHNV, YYDKDF (reference sequence). In DNA, the CDR3 is TGTGCCACCAGCCGAGGGCGGGGAGGAGGGGGTGAGCAGTACTTC. Residues: CATSRGRGGGGEQYF. The full variable domain, rest sourced from reference TRBV15 and TRBJ2-7, is DAMVIQNPRYQVTQFGKPVTLSCSQTLNHNVMYWYQQKSSQAPKLLFHYYDKDFNNEADTPDNFQSRRPNTSFCFLDIRSPGLGDTAMYLCATSRGRGGGGEQYFGPGTRLTVT.

The chain uses TRBV6-5 and TRBJ2-3; 7 nucleotides match TRBD2. The junction had 9 bases not matched to a gene; V was cut back by 0 bases and J by 3 bases. CDR1 is MNHEY and CDR2 is SVGAGI in the germline V gene. CDR3 length: 17 residues. CDR3 in DNA: TGTGCCAGCAGTTACTCACCACCGGGGAGGGCTACAGATACGCAGTATTTT. It encodes CASSYSPPGRATDTQYF.

This rearrangement joins TRBV5-4 to TRBJ2-3, with TRBD2 matching 9 bases. Looked up from germline, CDR1 is SGHNT and CDR2 is YYREEE (reference sequence). V shed 4 bases, J shed 0 bases, and the junction held 3 bases outside the gene matches. The CDR3 length is 15 residues. CDR3 in DNA: TGTGCCAGCAGCCAGCGGGAGGCTAGCACAGATACGCAGTATTTT. Translation: CASSQREASTDTQYF. Variable domain in full (rest from reference TRBV5-4 and TRBJ2-3): ETGVTQSPTHLIKTRGQQVTLRCSSQSGHNTVSWYQQALGQGPQFIFQYYREEENGRGNFPPRFSGLQFPNYSSELNVNALELDDSALYLCASSQREASTDTQYFGPGTRLTVL.

This clonotype showed up just a few times. The rearrangement uses TRBV7-9 and TRBJ1-1, with D unresolved. The germline V gene has CDR1 SEHNR and CDR2 FQNEAQ (reference sequence). This CDR3 spans 14 amino acids. Trimming cost V 6 bases and J 0 bases, with 11 bases left between them. The CDR3 loop reads CASSKSMLNTEAFF. In DNA form, the CDR3 reads TGTGCCAGCAGTAAAAGTATGTTGAACACTGAAGCTTTCTTT.

This clonotype has ten or more counts. The rearrangement joins TRBV5-1 to TRBJ2-1, with TRBD2 matching 14 bases. The junction had 5 bases not matched to a gene; V was cut back by 2 bases and J by 4 bases. The CDR3 loop spans 17 amino acids. CDR1 SGHRS and CDR2 YFSETQ come from the germline V gene. CDR3 bases: TGCGCCAGCAGCTTTATGGGACTAGCGGGGGTGTACAATGAGCAGTTCTTC. Its protein is CASSFMGLAGVYNEQFF.

This clonotype was recorded once. The chain joins TRBV7-2 to TRBJ1-5; D is perhaps TRBD1 (5 bases). V was trimmed by 5 bases and J by 6 bases, leaving 14 bases between them. CDR1 and CDR2 (germline): SGHTA, FQGNSA. The CDR3 spans 14 residues. The CDR3 sequence: CASSPLGEGQPQHF. The DNA for the CDR3 is TGTGCCAGCAGCCCTCTGGGGGAGGGTCAGCCCCAGCATTTT.

There are many counts of this clonotype. The rearrangement uses TRBV5-1 and TRBJ2-2, with 7 bases matching TRBD2. CDR1 is SGHRS and CDR2 is YFSETQ in the germline V gene. Trimming removed 4 bases from V and 4 bases from J; junction bases left unmatched: 10. The CDR3 contains 16 residues. As DNA, the CDR3 is TGCGCCAGCAGCCCTCACACTAGCGCTGGCACCGGGGAGCTGTTTTTT. It yields the protein CASSPHTSAGTGELFF.

Ten or more counts support this clonotype. This chain joins TRBV11-2 and TRBJ2-7, with TRBD2 matching 9 bases. The CDR3 has 18 residues. Losses at the gene ends were 5 bases for V and 0 bases for J; bases not matched to a gene: 14. Per the germline V gene, CDR1 is SGHAT and CDR2 is FQNNGV. The CDR3 nucleotides read TGTGCCAGCAGCCACGGGGGGCTATATAGCGGGAGCTCCTACGAGCAGTACTTC. It is translated as CASSHGGLYSGSSYEQYF.

This clonotype was counted a few times. V and J are TRBV3-1 and TRBJ1-6; a weak D match, TRBD1 (5 bases). V lost 6 bases, J lost 13 bases, and 13 bases lay in between. CDR3 size: 12 residues. Germline lookup yields CDR1 LGHDT and CDR2 YNNKEL (reference sequence). CDR3 residues: CASSEGYYPLHF. The CDR3 nucleotides read TGTGCCAGCAGTGAGGGGTACTATCCCCTCCACTTT.

About this clonotype: A read error is possible here, since a much larger clone lies one base away. The V gene is TRBV5-1, the J gene TRBJ1-1; D remains unclear. Germline loops: CDR1 SGHRS, CDR2 YFSETQ. The CDR3 is 14 amino acids. In DNA, the CDR3 is TGCGCCATCAGCTTGGGGTCGACAAACACTGAAGCTTTCTTT. This gives the protein CAISLGSTNTEAFF.

The gene calls are TRBV5-1 and TRBJ1-6; 9 bases fit TRBD1. This CDR3 has 16 residues. The V gene end was trimmed by 3 bases and the J gene end by 10 bases; junction bases not matched to a gene: 11. The germline CDR1 and CDR2 sequences are SGHRS and YFSETQ. The CDR3 loop reads CASSSVPGQGGSPLHF. CDR3 sequence (DNA): TGCGCCAGCAGCTCTGTGCCGGGACAGGGTGGCTCACCCCTCCACTTT.

Only a few counts were recorded for this clonotype. The rearrangement joins TRBV20-1 to TRBJ2-1; 7 bases match TRBD1. Trimming at V came to 0 bases and at J to 2 bases, leaving 7 bases not matched to a gene. This CDR3 region has 16 residues. Germline V gives CDR1 DFQATT, CDR2 SNEGSKA (reference sequence). This chain's CDR3 is CSARDPTGPPYNEQFF. CDR3 DNA sequence: TGCAGTGCTAGAGACCCGACAGGGCCCCCCTACAATGAGCAGTTCTTC.

This clonotype was seen at least ten times. This chain connects TRBV20-1 to TRBJ2-7; the D is unclear. CDR3 length: 13 amino acids. CDR1 and CDR2 (germline): DFQATT, SNEGSKA (reference sequence). V gave up 3 bases and J gave up 0 bases, with 9 bases separating them. This chain's CDR3 is CSASGRSSYEQYF. CDR3 nucleotides: TGCAGTGCTAGCGGTAGGAGCTCCTACGAGCAGTACTTC.

This clonotype was counted ten times or more. V is TRBV6-2 or TRBV6-3 and J is TRBJ1-2, with a possible D match to TRBD1 (6 bases). CDR1 MNHEY and CDR2 SVGEGT come from the germline V gene. V was pared by 6 bases and J by 2 bases, with 13 bases between. CDR3 length equals 14 residues. CDR3 in amino acids: CASSQGTSNYGYTF. The CDR3 DNA reads as TGTGCCAGCAGCCAAGGGACATCCAACTATGGCTACACCTTC.

The J gene is TRBJ1-6, the V gene TRBV4-3; D ambiguous. The CDR3 contains 14 residues. Germline V gene data show CDR1 as LGHNA and CDR2 as YSLEER. The V gene lost 0 bases and the J gene lost 8 bases, with 8 bases spanning the gap. For the CDR3, the DNA is TGCGCCAGCAGCCAAGAGGTTCTTGATTCACCCCTCCACTTT. The encoded protein is CASSQEVLDSPLHF.

This clonotype was counted ten times or more. The rearrangement uses TRBV7-9 and TRBJ2-2; 8 nucleotides match TRBD1. CDR1 is SEHNR, CDR2 FQNEAQ, per germline (reference sequence). V dropped 5 bases and J dropped 5; count of bases not matched to a gene: 13. The CDR3 contains 17 residues. The CDR3 protein is CASSAKVRGQRTGELFF. As DNA, the CDR3 is TGTGCCAGCAGCGCCAAGGTCAGGGGGCAGAGGACCGGGGAGCTGTTTTTT.